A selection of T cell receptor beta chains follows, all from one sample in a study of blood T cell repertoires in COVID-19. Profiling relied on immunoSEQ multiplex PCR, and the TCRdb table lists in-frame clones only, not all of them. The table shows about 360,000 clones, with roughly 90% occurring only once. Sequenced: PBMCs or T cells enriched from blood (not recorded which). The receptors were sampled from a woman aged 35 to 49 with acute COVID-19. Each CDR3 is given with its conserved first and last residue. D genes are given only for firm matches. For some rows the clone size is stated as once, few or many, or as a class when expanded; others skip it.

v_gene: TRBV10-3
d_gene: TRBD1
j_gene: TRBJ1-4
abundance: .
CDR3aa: CAIRKQGAREKLFF
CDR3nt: TGTGCCATCAGGAAACAGGGGGCGCGAGAAAAACTGTTTTTT

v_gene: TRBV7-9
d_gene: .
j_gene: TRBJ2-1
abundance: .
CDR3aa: CASSFTGGYNEQFF
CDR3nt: TGTGCCAGCAGCTTTACCGGAGGTTACAATGAGCAGTTCTTC

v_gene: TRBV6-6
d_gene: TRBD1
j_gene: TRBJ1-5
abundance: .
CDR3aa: CASSYSGQGANQPQHF
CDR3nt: TGTGCCAGCAGTTACTCAGGGCAGGGGGCGAACCAGCCCCAGCATTTT

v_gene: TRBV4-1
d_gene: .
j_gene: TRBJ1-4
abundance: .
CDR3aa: CASREQPEGANEKLFF
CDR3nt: TGCGCCAGCAGGGAACAACCGGAGGGTGCTAATGAAAAACTGTTTTTT

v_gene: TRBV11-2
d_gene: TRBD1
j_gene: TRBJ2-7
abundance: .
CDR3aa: CASSLHPGTGGGEQYF
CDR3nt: TGTGCCAGCAGCCTACATCCCGGGACAGGGGGAGGCGAGCAGTACTTC

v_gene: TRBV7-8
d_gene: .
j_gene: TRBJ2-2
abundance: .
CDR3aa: CASTTTRDHGELFF
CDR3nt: TGTGCCAGCACCACAACCCGGGATCACGGGGAGCTGTTTTTT

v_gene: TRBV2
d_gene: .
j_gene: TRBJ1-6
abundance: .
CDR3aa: CASSEGSGMGSPLHF
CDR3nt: TGTGCCAGCAGTGAAGGGTCAGGGATGGGGTCACCCCTCCACTTT

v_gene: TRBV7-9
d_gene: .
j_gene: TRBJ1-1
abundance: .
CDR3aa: CASSLSGQSNTEAFF
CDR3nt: TGTGCCAGCAGCTTATCCGGACAGTCGAACACTGAAGCTTTCTTT

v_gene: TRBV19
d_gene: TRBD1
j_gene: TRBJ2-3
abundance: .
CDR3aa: CASGPGQGTDTQYF
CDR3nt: TGTGCCAGTGGACCGGGACAGGGCACAGATACGCAGTATTTT

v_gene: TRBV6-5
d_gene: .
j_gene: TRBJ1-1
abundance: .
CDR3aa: CASSPGQIEFF
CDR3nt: TGTGCCAGCAGCCCCGGACAGATAGAGTTCTTT

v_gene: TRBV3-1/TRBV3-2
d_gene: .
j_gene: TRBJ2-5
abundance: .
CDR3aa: CASSIGGTETQYF
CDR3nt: TGTGCCAGCAGCATTGGCGGGACTGAGACCCAGTACTTC

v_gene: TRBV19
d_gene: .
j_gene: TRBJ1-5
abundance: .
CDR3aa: CASSPAGGGNQPQHF
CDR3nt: TGTGCCAGTAGCCCTGCGGGGGGGGGCAATCAGCCCCAGCATTTT

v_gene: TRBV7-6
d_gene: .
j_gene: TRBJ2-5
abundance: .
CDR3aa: CASSQRETQYF
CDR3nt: TGTGCCAGCAGCCAGCGAGAGACCCAGTACTTC

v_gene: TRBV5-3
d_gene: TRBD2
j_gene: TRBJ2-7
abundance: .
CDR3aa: CARTQTSVYEQYF
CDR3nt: TGTGCCAGAACCCAGACTAGCGTCTACGAGCAGTACTTC

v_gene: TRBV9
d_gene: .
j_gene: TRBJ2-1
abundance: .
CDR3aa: CASSFTDSVVLNEQFF
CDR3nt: TGTGCCAGCAGCTTTACGGACTCCGTCGTTCTCAATGAGCAGTTCTTC

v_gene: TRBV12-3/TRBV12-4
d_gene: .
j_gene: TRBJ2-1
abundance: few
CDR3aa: CASRSRDEQFF
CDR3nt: TGTGCCAGCAGGTCGAGGGATGAGCAGTTCTTC

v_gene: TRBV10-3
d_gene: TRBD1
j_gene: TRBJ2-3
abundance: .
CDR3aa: CAISGGQGPDTQYF
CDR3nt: TGTGCCATCAGTGGGGGACAGGGCCCAGATACGCAGTATTTT

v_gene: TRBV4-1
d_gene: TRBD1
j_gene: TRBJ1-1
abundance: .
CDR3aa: CASSPLLRQGHTEAFF
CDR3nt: TGCGCCAGCAGCCCATTACTCCGACAGGGGCACACTGAAGCTTTCTTT

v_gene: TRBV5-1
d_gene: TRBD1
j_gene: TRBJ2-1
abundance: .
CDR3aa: CASSWAGTGPYNEQFF
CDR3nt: TGCGCCAGCAGCTGGGCCGGGACAGGGCCTTACAATGAGCAGTTCTTC

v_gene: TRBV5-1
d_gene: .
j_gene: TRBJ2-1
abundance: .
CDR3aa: CASSWNSGELYNEQFF
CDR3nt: TGCGCCAGCAGCTGGAATAGCGGCGAACTATACAATGAGCAGTTCTTC

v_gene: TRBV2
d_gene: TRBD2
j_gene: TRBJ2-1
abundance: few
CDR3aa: CASSISGGAGEQFF
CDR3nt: TGTGCCAGCAGTATTAGCGGGGGGGCCGGTGAGCAGTTCTTC

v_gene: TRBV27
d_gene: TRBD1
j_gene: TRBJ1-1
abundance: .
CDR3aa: CASSLSIFRGQVDTEAFF
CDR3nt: TGTGCCAGCAGTTTATCGATATTTCGGGGACAGGTGGACACTGAAGCTTTCTTT

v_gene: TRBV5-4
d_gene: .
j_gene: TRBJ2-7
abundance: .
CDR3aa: CASSAAGHEQYF
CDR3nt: TGTGCCAGCAGCGCGGCAGGGCACGAGCAGTACTTC

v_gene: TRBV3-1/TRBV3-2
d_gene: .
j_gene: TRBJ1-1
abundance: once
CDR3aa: CASSHSQLSMNTEAFF
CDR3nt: TGTGCCAGCAGCCACTCACAGCTTTCTATGAACACTGAAGCTTTCTTT

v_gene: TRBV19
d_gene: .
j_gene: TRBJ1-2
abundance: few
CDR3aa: CASSADPGVHGYTF
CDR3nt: TGTGCCAGTAGCGCGGACCCAGGGGTCCATGGCTACACCTTC

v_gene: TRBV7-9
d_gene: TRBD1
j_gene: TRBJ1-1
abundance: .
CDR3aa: CASGSQGAVNTEAFF
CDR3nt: TGTGCCAGCGGGTCACAGGGGGCAGTGAACACTGAAGCTTTCTTT

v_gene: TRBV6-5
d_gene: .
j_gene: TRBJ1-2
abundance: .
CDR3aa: CASSYDYRSPLRGYTF
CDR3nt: TGTGCCAGCAGTTACGATTACAGGAGCCCCCTGAGGGGCTACACCTTC

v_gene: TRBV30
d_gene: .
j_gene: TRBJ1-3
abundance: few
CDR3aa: CAWKEPGNTIYF
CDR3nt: TGTGCCTGGAAGGAGCCTGGAAACACCATATATTTT

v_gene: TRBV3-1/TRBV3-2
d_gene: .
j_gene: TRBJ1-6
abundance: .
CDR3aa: CASSQSSGDNSPLHF
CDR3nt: TGTGCCAGCAGCCAAAGTTCAGGGGATAATTCACCCCTCCACTTT

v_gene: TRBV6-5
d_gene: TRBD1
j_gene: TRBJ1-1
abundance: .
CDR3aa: CASSYKIQGVAFF
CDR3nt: TGTGCCAGCAGTTATAAAATACAGGGGGTGGCTTTCTTT

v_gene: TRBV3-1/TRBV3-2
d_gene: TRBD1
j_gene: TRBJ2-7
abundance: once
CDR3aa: CASSQATGVEQYF
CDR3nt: TGTGCCAGCAGCCAGGCGACAGGGGTAGAGCAGTACTTC

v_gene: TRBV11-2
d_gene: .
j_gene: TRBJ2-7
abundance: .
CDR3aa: CASSYYGGHPTYEQYF
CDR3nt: TGTGCCAGCAGCTACTACGGTGGTCATCCTACCTACGAGCAGTACTTC

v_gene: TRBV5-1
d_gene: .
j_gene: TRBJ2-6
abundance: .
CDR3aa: CASSLESVSGANVLTF
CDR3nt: TGCGCCAGCAGCTTGGAGTCGGTCTCTGGGGCCAACGTCCTGACTTTC

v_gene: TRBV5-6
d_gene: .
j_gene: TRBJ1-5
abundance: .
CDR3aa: CASSLLQGSQPQHF
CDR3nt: TGTGCCAGCAGCTTGTTACAGGGTTCGCAGCCCCAGCATTTT

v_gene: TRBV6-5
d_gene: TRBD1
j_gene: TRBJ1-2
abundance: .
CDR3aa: CASSYQGANYGYTF
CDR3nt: TGTGCCAGCAGTTATCAGGGGGCAAACTATGGCTACACCTTC

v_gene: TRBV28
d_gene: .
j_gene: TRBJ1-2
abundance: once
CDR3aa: CASSPGGTGGYTF
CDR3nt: TGTGCCAGCAGCCCCGGGGGGACCGGGGGCTACACCTTC

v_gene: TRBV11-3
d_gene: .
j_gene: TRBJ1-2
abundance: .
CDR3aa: CASIGGGDYGYTF
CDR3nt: TGTGCCAGCATCGGGGGAGGGGACTATGGCTACACCTTC

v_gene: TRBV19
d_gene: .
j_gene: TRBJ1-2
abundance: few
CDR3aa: CASSRGSGEGYTF
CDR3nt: TGTGCCAGTAGTCGAGGTAGTGGAGAGGGCTACACCTTC

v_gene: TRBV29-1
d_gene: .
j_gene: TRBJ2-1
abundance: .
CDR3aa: CSVQNNEQFF
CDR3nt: TGCAGCGTCCAAAACAATGAGCAGTTCTTC